This is a list of T cell receptor beta chains from one sample in a study of T cells in Graves' hyperthyroidism and ophthalmopathy. TCRdb called the multiplex PCR reads again in MiXCR, with one record for every CDR3 protein. The repertoire holds about 600,000 distinct CDR3 sequences, with 11% to 15% as singletons. Sequences were obtained from blood. Receptors were obtained from a young woman with Graves' ophthalmopathy. CDR3s include the opening cysteine and the closing phenylalanine or tryptophan. The D gene is left open where the match is weak. Not every row has a clone size; where given, it reads once, few, many or a size class.

TRBJ1-2,TRBD1,many,TRBV20-1,TGCAGTGCTATGGGGACAGACGGCGGCTACACCTTC,CSAMGTDGGYTF
TRBJ2-2,NA,many,TRBV7-9,TGTGCCAGCAGCTTAGCGGTGGTAGCGGACACCGGGGAGCTGTTTTTT,CASSLAVVADTGELFF
TRBJ2-7,NA,NA,TRBV10-3,TGTGCCATCAGTGAAGGGGTCGACGAGCAGTACTTC,CAISEGVDEQYF
TRBJ1-2,TRBD1,few,TRBV4-1,TGCGCCAGCAGCCAAGATGGGAAGGGGGCGACGGATGGCTACACCTTC,CASSQDGKGATDGYTF
TRBJ1-1,NA,NA,TRBV4-1,TGCGCCAGCAGCCATCCCGGGACCGCCTCTGGGAACACTGAAGCTTTCTTT,CASSHPGTASGNTEAFF
TRBJ2-1,TRBD1,NA,TRBV12-5,TGTGCTAGTGGTTTGGTTCGCCGCAGGGGGCAAGTCAATGAGCAGTTCTTC,CASGLVRRRGQVNEQFF
TRBJ1-5,TRBD1,many,TRBV6-1,TGTGCCAGCAGTGCCCGGACAGGGAACAATCAGCCCCAGCATTTT,CASSARTGNNQPQHF
TRBJ2-6,NA,once,TRBV6-1,TGTGCCAGCTCTCGGGGGCCTGGGGCCAACGTCCTGACTTTC,CASSRGPGANVLTF
TRBJ2-1,NA,many,TRBV5-1,TGCGCCAGCGGAGGGACGGGGTTTAATGAGCAGTTCTTC,CASGGTGFNEQFF
TRBJ2-1,TRBD2,many,TRBV27,TGTGCCGCCGGGACTAGCGCGCACAATGAGCAGTTCTTC,CAAGTSAHNEQFF
TRBJ2-2,NA,many,TRBV20-1,TGCAGTGCTAGAGATCCGGTCGCGAACACCGGGGAGCTGTTTTTT,CSARDPVANTGELFF
TRBJ2-1,TRBD2,few,TRBV19,TGTGCCAGTAGTAGCCAAAAGGGGACTAAGGGAGCGGGACCATTGGTATGGGAGCAGTTCTTC,CASSSQKGTKGAGPLVWEQFF
TRBJ2-7,TRBD1,many,TRBV30,TGTGCCTGGAGTGTAAGGGGGACAGGATTATTCTACGAGCAGTACTTC,CAWSVRGTGLFYEQYF
TRBJ2-1,TRBD2,many,TRBV20-1,TGCAGTGCTAGATCCCGGACTAGCGGGACGATACACAATGAGCAGTTCTTC,CSARSRTSGTIHNEQFF
TRBJ2-3,TRBD2,few,TRBV3-1,TGTGCCAGCAGCCAAGATGGACTAGCGGGAGGTACAGATACGCAGTATTTT,CASSQDGLAGGTDTQYF
TRBJ1-2,NA,many,TRBV5-1,TGCGCCAGCAGCTTGGGAGATGGGAGCTATGGCTACACCTTC,CASSLGDGSYGYTF
TRBJ2-5,NA,few,TRBV25-1,TGTGCCAGCAGTGAATTTCGGGGGCGAGGGGAGACCCAGTACTTC,CASSEFRGRGETQYF
TRBJ1-2,NA,NA,TRBV24-1,TGTGCCACCAGTGACCCGACCGAGGTCGAGATTGGAGGCTACACCTTC,CATSDPTEVEIGGYTF
TRBJ2-1,TRBD2,many,TRBV11-2,TGTGCCAGCAGCCCAAAGCGGGAATCCGTCTACAATGAGCAGTTCTTC,CASSPKRESVYNEQFF
TRBJ1-4,NA,few,TRBV12-3/TRBV12-4,TGTGCCAGCAGTTTGATGGGGGCTGGGGAAAAACTGTTTTTT,CASSLMGAGEKLFF
TRBJ1-1,NA,many,TRBV7-9,TGTGCCAGCAGAACGGGACGGATGAACACTGAAGCTTTCTTT,CASRTGRMNTEAFF
TRBJ1-3,TRBD1,NA,TRBV19,TGTGCCAGTAGTACGTGGAGGACAGGGGGTGGAAACACCATATATTTT,CASSTWRTGGGNTIYF
TRBJ1-6,TRBD1,few,TRBV2,TGTGCCAGCAGTGGACAGGGTGATAATTCACCCCTCCACTTT,CASSGQGDNSPLHF
TRBJ2-4,NA,many,TRBV12-3/TRBV12-4,TGTGCCAGCAGCCCTTCCACGTTGTGGATTCAGTACTTC,CASSPSTLWIQYF
TRBJ1-2,TRBD1,many,TRBV30,TGTGCCTGGACCGGGACAGGGGGGAATGGCTACACCTTC,CAWTGTGGNGYTF
TRBJ2-5,TRBD2,many,TRBV30,TGTGCCTGGAGTGTTAGCGGGAGGGAGACCCAGTACTTC,CAWSVSGRETQYF
TRBJ2-1,NA,many,TRBV7-3,TGTGCCAGCACGTACCCCGGGGGGACAGTCTCCAACAATGAGCAGTTCTTC,CASTYPGGTVSNNEQFF
TRBJ1-6,NA,NA,TRBV4-3,TGCGCCAGCAGCCAAGATGGGGAGAGCGTATCACCCCTCCACTTT,CASSQDGESVSPLHF
TRBJ1-5,NA,NA,TRBV28,TGTGCCAGCAGTTTACCCTCAGGGGTCAATCAGCCCCAGCATTTT,CASSLPSGVNQPQHF
TRBJ2-7,NA,many,TRBV27,TGTGCCAGCGGTTGGCGGGACAGCTCCTACGAGCAGTACTTC,CASGWRDSSYEQYF
TRBJ2-7,NA,many,TRBV6-2/TRBV6-3,TGTGCCAGCATAAATCCGGGACGGCGTTACGAGCAGTACTTC,CASINPGRRYEQYF
TRBJ2-4,TRBD2,many,TRBV11-3,TGTGCCAGCAGCTTGGAACTAGCGGTACGGCTAGCCAAAAACATTCAGTACTTC,CASSLELAVRLAKNIQYF
TRBJ2-5,TRBD1,NA,TRBV9,TGTGCCAGCAGCGTCCGAGCTGGACAGGGAGAGACCCAGTACTTC,CASSVRAGQGETQYF
TRBJ1-3,NA,few,TRBV19,TGTGCCAGTAGTGCCTATACGGGGCCTGGAAACACCATATATTTT,CASSAYTGPGNTIYF
TRBJ1-3,NA,many,TRBV12-3/TRBV12-4,TGTGCCAGCAGTTTGGGGCTCTCTGGAAACACCATATATTTT,CASSLGLSGNTIYF
TRBJ2-2,TRBD1,few,TRBV28,TGTGCCAGCATCCCGGGACAGGGACTTACCGGGGAGCTGTTTTTT,CASIPGQGLTGELFF
TRBJ1-2,NA,many,TRBV2,TGTGCCAGCAGTGACTGGGGACTCTCCTATGGCTACACCTTC,CASSDWGLSYGYTF
TRBJ2-2,TRBD1,NA,TRBV7-9,TGTGCCAGCAGCTTAGGGGACAGAAACACCGGGGAGCTGTTTTTT,CASSLGDRNTGELFF
TRBJ1-4,NA,many,TRBV10-3,TGTGCCATCAGTGAGTCGAAGGACACTGAAAAACTGTTTTTT,CAISESKDTEKLFF
TRBJ2-7,NA,once,TRBV19,TGTGCCAGTAGTATATTAGGAGGCAGTTCCTACGAGCAGTACTTC,CASSILGGSSYEQYF
TRBJ2-7,TRBD2,NA,TRBV20-1,TGCAGTGCTAGACCCCTTCGCGGAGTAGCGGGAGCCTCCTACGAGCAGTACTTC,CSARPLRGVAGASYEQYF